This is a list of T cell receptor beta chains from one sample in a study of blood T cell repertoires in COVID-19. Profiling relied on immunoSEQ multiplex PCR, and the TCRdb table lists in-frame clones only, not all of them. The data show 65,000 to 90,000 clones, with approximately 89% seen just once and approximately 10% held by the top ten. The specimen was peripheral blood. Receptors originate from an elderly man with acute or convalescent COVID-19. Each CDR3 is given with its conserved first and last residue. Each record gives: J gene, CDR3 length, V gene, CDR3 protein.

J: TRBJ1-3
length: 14
V: TRBV5-4
CDR3: CATGDRASGNTIYF

J: TRBJ2-3
length: 15
V: TRBV6-1
CDR3: CASSEAGTDTDTQYF

J: TRBJ2-1
length: 16
V: TRBV5-1
CDR3: CASSLQGTGNGNEQFF

J: TRBJ2-1
length: 19
V: TRBV5-8
CDR3: CASPLEAGVVFSGYNEQFF

J: TRBJ1-1
length: 14
V: TRBV7-9
CDR3: CASSLRQGNTEAFF

J: TRBJ1-2
length: 14
V: TRBV11-2
CDR3: CASSLGGRGYGYTF

J: TRBJ2-5
length: 13
V: TRBV19
CDR3: CASSINRGETQYF

J: TRBJ2-7
length: 13
V: TRBV3-1/TRBV3-2
CDR3: CASSQDEGRGPDF

J: TRBJ1-2
length: 15
V: TRBV5-3
CDR3: CARSSCQGANYGYTF

J: TRBJ1-3
length: 16
V: TRBV28
CDR3: CASSQGALSSGNTIYF

J: TRBJ2-2
length: 13
V: TRBV19
CDR3: CASTSDSSGELFF

J: TRBJ1-2
length: 13
V: TRBV12-3/TRBV12-4
CDR3: CASSPGQGYGYTF

J: TRBJ2-7
length: 15
V: TRBV27
CDR3: CASSSTTSAAYEQYF

J: TRBJ2-1
length: 18
V: TRBV7-2
CDR3: CASSLFSTSGSVYNEQFF

J: TRBJ2-1
length: 16
V: TRBV5-1
CDR3: CASSRIPGLADNEQFF

J: TRBJ2-7
length: 14
V: TRBV2
CDR3: CASVAGVISYEQYF

J: TRBJ1-4
length: 14
V: TRBV7-2
CDR3: CASSFNRVDEKLFF

J: TRBJ1-6
length: 13
V: TRBV5-6
CDR3: CASSLALNSPLHF

J: TRBJ1-3
length: 14
V: TRBV19
CDR3: CASTAGITGNTIYF

J: TRBJ2-3
length: 16
V: TRBV9
CDR3: CASSALAGVNTDTQYF

J: TRBJ1-5
length: 15
V: TRBV5-1
CDR3: CASSLTGGANQPQHF

J: TRBJ2-5
length: 15
V: TRBV11-2
CDR3: CASSLDQGTGVAQYF

J: TRBJ1-1
length: 13
V: TRBV25-1
CDR3: CASAGQSNTEAFF

J: TRBJ1-5
length: 15
V: TRBV30
CDR3: CAWSQKLFSNQPQHF

J: TRBJ2-6
length: 16
V: TRBV5-1
CDR3: CASWDRENSGANVLTF

J: TRBJ2-7
length: 13
V: TRBV6-4
CDR3: CASSDSSTGEQYF

J: TRBJ1-1
length: 14
V: TRBV5-1
CDR3: CASSAGQLNTEAFF

J: TRBJ2-7
length: 15
V: TRBV5-1
CDR3: CASSPRGHHYDEQYF

J: TRBJ1-5
length: 15
V: TRBV19
CDR3: CASSGGAYSNQPQHF

J: TRBJ2-1
length: 13
V: TRBV6-5
CDR3: CASRISTGNEQFF

J: TRBJ2-3
length: 14
V: TRBV6-5
CDR3: CASSSPRTGGTQYF

J: TRBJ1-1
length: 13
V: TRBV19
CDR3: CASSVDRGTEAFF

J: TRBJ2-1
length: 16
V: TRBV18
CDR3: CASSQKRAGGYNEQFF

J: TRBJ1-1
length: 15
V: TRBV5-6
CDR3: CASSLRGMVGTEAFF

J: TRBJ1-4
length: 14
V: TRBV7-8
CDR3: CASSLGQRGEKLFF

J: TRBJ2-2
length: 15
V: TRBV7-2
CDR3: CASGRRGGGTGELFF

J: TRBJ1-5
length: 16
V: TRBV27
CDR3: CASSADSYYSNQPQHF

J: TRBJ2-1
length: 17
V: TRBV28
CDR3: CASSLIVGSRPYNEQFF

J: TRBJ1-1
length: 13
V: TRBV19
CDR3: CASSIQANTEAFF

J: TRBJ1-2
length: 15
V: TRBV10-3
CDR3: CAISDPGQGTYGYTF

J: TRBJ1-3
length: 15
V: TRBV3-1/TRBV3-2
CDR3: CASSRDRFGGNTIYF

J: TRBJ2-3
length: 14
V: TRBV3-1/TRBV3-2
CDR3: CASSQEGTTRGQYF

J: TRBJ1-1
length: 14
V: TRBV28
CDR3: CASSLWAGQTEAFF

J: TRBJ1-2
length: 11
V: TRBV25-1
CDR3: CASRGQGGYTF

J: TRBJ1-4
length: 14
V: TRBV7-2
CDR3: CASSTQGGGEKLFF

J: TRBJ1-2
length: 15
V: TRBV5-6
CDR3: CASSRRPTGIYGYTF

J: TRBJ1-2
length: 15
V: TRBV29-1
CDR3: CSVEEGWTGRDGYTF

J: TRBJ2-2
length: 15
V: TRBV2
CDR3: CASRGDRANTGELFF